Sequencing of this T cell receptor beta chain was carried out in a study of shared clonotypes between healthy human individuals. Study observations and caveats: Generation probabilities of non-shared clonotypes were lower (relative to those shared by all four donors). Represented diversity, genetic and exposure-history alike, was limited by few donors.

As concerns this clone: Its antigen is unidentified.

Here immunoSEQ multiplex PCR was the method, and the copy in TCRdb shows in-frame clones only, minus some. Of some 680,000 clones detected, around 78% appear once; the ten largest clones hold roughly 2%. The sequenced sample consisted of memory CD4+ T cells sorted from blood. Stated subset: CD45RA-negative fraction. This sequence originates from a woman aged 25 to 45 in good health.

For the CDR3, the DNA is TGTGCCAGCAGCTTCGGGGACAGGGCTGGAAACACCATATATTTT. Residues: CASSFGDRAGNTIYF. This chain joins TRBV7-9 and TRBJ1-3, with TRBD1 matching 9 bases. Germline CDR1 reads SEHNR; CDR2 reads FQNEAQ (reference sequence). Trimming cost V 3 bases and J 2 bases; bases outside gene matches: 2. This CDR3 contains 15 residues.